The present TCR beta chain was sequenced within a study of blood T cell repertoires in COVID-19. Turning to the study itself: Italy, Spain and the United States were the sources of the convalescent and acute COVID-19 samples. Nucleic acid was either cDNA or gDNA, and it came from T cells, B-cell-depleted T cells, or PBMCs.

Original analysis: Reference gene primers were amplified, and this amplification served to estimate nucleated cell counts. Sequenced by immunoSEQ multiplex PCR; TCRdb stores in-frame clones only, minus some. V and J calls and clone size are given by that table; D and trimming were obtained from the DNA. The sample records approximately 110,000 clones, more than 80% being singletons. V dropped 7 bases and J dropped 0 bases, with 16 bases sitting between them. The CDR3 is 17 residues long. Germline CDR1 reads LNHDA; CDR2 reads SQIVND (reference sequence). The V gene is TRBV19, the J gene TRBJ2-6; possibly TRBD1 for D (5 bases). Material for sequencing was peripheral blood. The clonotype originates from a woman in her forties or fifties with acute or convalescent COVID-19. The CDR3 protein is CASNRQIDISGANVLTF. In DNA form, the CDR3 reads TGTGCCAGTAATAGACAGATCGATATCTCTGGGGCCAACGTCCTGACTTTC.